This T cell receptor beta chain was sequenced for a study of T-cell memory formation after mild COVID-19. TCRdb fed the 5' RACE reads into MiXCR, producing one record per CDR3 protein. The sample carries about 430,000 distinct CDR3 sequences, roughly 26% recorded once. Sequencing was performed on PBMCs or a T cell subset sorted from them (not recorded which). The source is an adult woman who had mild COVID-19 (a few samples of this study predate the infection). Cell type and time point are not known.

In nucleotides, the CDR3 is TGTGCCAGCAGCTTAAACAGCCGCCGTCAGTTCTTC. Amino acid sequence: CASSLNSRRQFF. The rearrangement uses TRBV7-9 and TRBJ2-1; D gene ambiguous. Trimming shortened V by 2 bases and J by 13 bases, and 12 bases separated the two germline ends. The CDR3 consists of 12 residues. Germline CDR1 SEHNR, CDR2 FQNEAQ (reference sequence). Combining the CDR3 with reference TRBV7-9 and TRBJ2-1 gives the whole variable domain DTGVSQNPRHKITKRGQNVTFRCDPISEHNRLYWYRQTLGQGPEFLTYFQNEAQLEKSRLLSDRFSAERPKGSFSTLEIQRTEQGDSAMYLCASSLNSRRQFFGPGTRLTVL.